This T cell receptor (beta chain) was sequenced during a study of cytomegalovirus exposure and HLA in healthy donors. Study details: Out of about 180 million T cells, an earlier analysis found 117 million unique TCR beta sequences in total. Findings of the study overall: 164 TCR beta chains were listed as cytomegalovirus-associated.

A multiplex PCR was run with 60 Vbeta primers and 13 Jbeta primers. In the original processing: Later reanalysis found 80 million or so unique TCR beta chains, about 10 million of them shared. Assay used: immunoSEQ multiplex PCR; TCRdb lists only in-frame clones, some missing. That table is the source of V, J and clone size, and D and trimming were worked out from the DNA. The sample gives fewer than 150,000 clones, 60% to 85% of which show up once; about 3% is in the top ten. Trimming took 2 bases from V and 9 from J; bases not matched to a gene: 11. Germline V gives CDR1 MDHEN, CDR2 SYDVKM. The length of the CDR3 is 15 residues. For this clone: Its target is unknown.

The chain is built from TRBV28 and TRBJ2-7; 9 bases agree with TRBD1. The TCR sequence derives from a man younger than 40 in good health and CMV-seronegative. Sample: PBMCs. The CDR3 DNA is TGTGCCAGCAGTTTACTGGGACAGGGACGGTTTGGGCAGTACTTC. This sequence encodes CASSLLGQGRFGQYF.